These 21 T cell receptor beta chains came from one sample sequenced in a study of technical replicates of blood from a few donors. The data were produced by immunoSEQ multiplex PCR, yet TCRdb's version contains in-frame clones alone and is incomplete. The data hold some 66,000 clones, with over 75% observed a single time. Sequencing was carried out using PBMCs. These receptors were collected from a human donor in good health. Some clones in this sample may be carry-over from other donors' samples.

The rearrangement links TRBV4-3 to TRBJ1-6; 7 positions agree with TRBD1. Trimming took 0 bases from V and 13 from J; bases not matched to a gene: 12. This CDR3 contains 16 residues. Germline values: CDR1 LGHNA, CDR2 YSLEER. This CDR3 reads CASSQESRQGIDPLHF. DNA for the CDR3: TGCGCCAGCAGCCAAGAAAGCAGACAGGGAATTGATCCCCTCCACTTT.

This clone appeared once. The gene calls are TRBV11-3 and TRBJ2-7; weak D call: TRBD1 (5 bases). Per germline, CDR1 SGHNT and CDR2 YENEEA. The CDR3 runs 13 residues. The germline V and J ends were trimmed by 5 bases and 4 bases, with 12 bases remaining between them. The CDR3 is CASSKRSGYEQYF. CDR3 bases: TGTGCCAGCAGCAAGAGGTCAGGGTACGAGCAGTACTTC.

This sequence joins TRBV5-6 and TRBJ2-7; D may be TRBD2 (6 bases). Germline CDR1 and CDR2: SGHDT and YYEEEE. The CDR3 has 12 residues. V was cut by 3 bases and J by 8 bases, with 12 bases left in between. CDR3 amino acids: CASSWWDSQQYF. CDR3 nucleotides: TGTGCCAGCAGCTGGTGGGACTCCCAGCAGTACTTC.

The V call is TRBV6-6, the J call TRBJ2-1, with 10 bases that match TRBD2. V lost 5 bases to trimming and J lost 6 bases; unmatched junction nucleotides: 10. The germline CDR1 and CDR2 sequences are MNHNY and SVGAGI (reference sequence). The CDR3 is 16 residues long. The CDR3 is CASSPTESGGANEQFF. CDR3 sequence (DNA): TGTGCCAGCAGTCCCACTGAGAGCGGGGGGGCCAATGAGCAGTTCTTC.

This rearrangement joins TRBV18 to TRBJ2-3; the D gene is possibly TRBD1 (6 bases). The CDR3 runs 15 residues. Germline CDR1 and CDR2: KGHSH and LQKENI. Trimming stripped 3 bases from V and 6 bases from J, with 16 bases between. CDR3 coding DNA: TGTGCCAGCTCACCGAGGGGAGCCCAGGGGGATACGCAGTATTTT. This translates into CASSPRGAQGDTQYF.

The rearrangement uses TRBV7-9 and TRBJ1-1; D gene unclear. Trimming stripped 5 bases from V and 0 bases from J, with 13 bases between. This CDR3 region has 15 residues. Per germline, CDR1 SEHNR and CDR2 FQNEAQ (reference sequence). As DNA, the CDR3 is TGTGCCAGCAGCGCGTCCGGTCTGATGAACACTGAAGCTTTCTTT. Its protein is CASSASGLMNTEAFF.

This clone occurred once. The chain employs TRBV5-8 and TRBJ2-5; 9 bases map to TRBD1. With 0 bases clipped from V and 4 bases from J, the junction kept 13 bases outside the gene matches. Germline-derived CDR1 and CDR2 are SGHTS and YDEGEE. The CDR3 length is 18 residues. CDR3 sequence: CASSLAFGGQGVGETQYF. The CDR3 nucleotides are TGTGCCAGCAGCTTGGCATTCGGGGGACAGGGAGTTGGAGAGACCCAGTACTTC.

The genes are TRBV19 and TRBJ1-2, with TRBD1 as a possible D gene (5 bases). Germline CDR1 LNHDA, CDR2 SQIVND (reference sequence). The CDR3 is 13 amino acids. V was shortened by 5 bases and J by 7 bases, with 14 bases between the two germline ends. CDR3 sequence reads: CASSPTGTGGYTF. The CDR3 DNA follows: TGTGCCAGTAGTCCAACAGGTACCGGTGGCTACACCTTC.

J is TRBJ1-2 and V is TRBV15, with 9 bases identical to TRBD1. The CDR3 extends over 14 amino acids. The germline gives CDR1 LNHNV, CDR2 YYDKDF (reference sequence). After removal of 9 bases from V and 8 bases from J, the junction contained 13 bases not matched to a gene. The CDR3 DNA sequence: TGTGCCACAACTAGGGACAGGGATGTTTTAGGCTACACCTTC. This encodes CATTRDRDVLGYTF. The complete variable domain, with remaining parts taken from reference TRBV15 and TRBJ1-2, reads DAMVIQNPRYQVTQFGKPVTLSCSQTLNHNVMYWYQQKSSQAPKLLFHYYDKDFNNEADTPDNFQSRRPNTSFCFLDIRSPGLGDTAMYLCATTRDRDVLGYTFGSGTRLTVV.

The chain uses TRBV19 and TRBJ1-2; D unresolved. The CDR3 consists of 16 residues. From germline, CDR1 is LNHDA and CDR2 SQIVND (reference sequence). Trimming removed 7 bases from V and 3 bases from J, with 21 bases in between. The CDR3, as DNA: TGTGCCAGTAACCTGAGACTCCTTGACGGGGACTATGGCTACACCTTC. Its protein is CASNLRLLDGDYGYTF.

The chain employs TRBV5-4 and TRBJ1-2, with 12 bases identical to TRBD1. Germline V gene lookup returns CDR1 SGHNT and CDR2 YYREEE (reference sequence). The CDR3 contains 15 residues. The V and J ends lost 4 bases and 13 bases, in that order; junction bases with no gene match: 14. CDR3 nucleotide sequence: TGTGCCAGCAGCGGACCGGGACAGGGGGCCTTGTCTTTCACCTTC. Its protein product is CASSGPGQGALSFTF.

This chain uses TRBV5-1 with TRBJ1-2, with TRBD1 as a possible D gene (5 bases). The germline gives CDR1 SGHRS, CDR2 YFSETQ. Trimming cost V 5 bases and J 7 bases, with 18 bases left between them. The CDR3 spans 14 residues. The CDR3 is CASRSALTVPGYTF. The CDR3 DNA is TGCGCCAGCAGGTCGGCCCTGACAGTCCCTGGCTACACCTTC. Supplemented by reference TRBV5-1 and TRBJ1-2, the full variable domain reads KAGVTQTPRYLIKTRGQQVTLSCSPISGHRSVSWYQQTPGQGLQFLFEYFSETQRNKGNFPGRFSGRQFSNSRSEMNVSTLELGDSALYLCASRSALTVPGYTFGSGTRLTVV.

This clone was detected a few times. Here the CDR3 reads CASSQDITGNYEQYF. The DNA of the CDR3 is TGCGCCAGCAGCCAAGATATTACGGGAAACTACGAGCAGTACTTC. V gene TRBV4-1 combines with J gene TRBJ2-7; D may be TRBD2 (5 bases). Germline-derived CDR1 and CDR2 are MGHRA and YSYEKL. There are 15 residues in the CDR3. The V end was cut by 0 bases, the J end by 3 bases, with 12 bases between.

The gene calls are TRBV28 and TRBJ1-6; 9 bases fit TRBD1. Germline V lookup: CDR1 MDHEN, CDR2 SYDVKM. V lost 4 bases to trimming and J lost 7 bases; unmatched junction nucleotides: 5. CDR3 length: 15 amino acids. CDR3 in amino acids: CASSSQDRGNSPLHF. The CDR3, as DNA: TGTGCCAGCAGTTCCCAGGACAGGGGCAATTCACCCCTCCACTTT.

The V gene is TRBV4-2, the J gene TRBJ2-3, with 9 bases matching TRBD2. Germline V gene data show CDR1 as LGHNA and CDR2 as YNFKEQ. V gave up 0 bases and J gave up 6 bases; unmatched junction bases: 10. The CDR3 is made up of 17 amino acids. The CDR3 is CASSQDYGLASLDTQYF. In DNA, the CDR3 is TGTGCCAGCAGCCAAGATTACGGACTAGCGAGCCTGGATACGCAGTATTTT.

This clone was counted only a few times. In nucleotides, the CDR3 is TGTGCCTGGAGTCACTGGAGAATGAACACTGAAGCTTTCTTT. Translating gives CAWSHWRMNTEAFF. The chain links TRBV30 to TRBJ1-1; D remains unclear. From germline, CDR1 is GTSNPN and CDR2 SVGIG (reference sequence). Trimming removed 2 bases at V and 0 bases at J, with 10 bases between. This CDR3 is 14 amino acids long.

The genes are TRBV5-1 and TRBJ2-1; 7 bases fit TRBD1. Per the germline V gene, CDR1 is SGHRS and CDR2 is YFSETQ. The CDR3 totals 14 residues. Trimming removed 4 bases from V and 6 bases from J; junction bases left unmatched: 7. CDR3 nucleotide sequence: TGCGCCAGCAGCCCGGACTCAGGGGGCAATGAGCAGTTCTTC. As protein: CASSPDSGGNEQFF.

The chain recombines TRBV18 with TRBJ1-3; no firm D call. Germline V CDR1 and CDR2: KGHSH, LQKENI. V was pared by 2 bases and J by 3 bases, with 11 bases between. The CDR3 covers 15 residues. The chain's CDR3 is CASSPEEFGGNTIYF. Written as DNA, the CDR3 is TGTGCCAGCTCACCAGAGGAGTTTGGTGGAAACACCATATATTTT.

This chain connects TRBV7-9 to TRBJ2-1; 11 nucleotides agree with TRBD2. J gave up 4 bases and V 8 bases, and 16 bases lay outside the gene matches. The CDR3 has 18 amino acids. Germline values: CDR1 SEHNR, CDR2 FQNEAQ (reference sequence). CDR3 nucleotides: TGTGCCAGCCTCGGACTAGCGGGCTTAACTACTAATTACAATGAGCAGTTCTTC. Its translation is CASLGLAGLTTNYNEQFF.

V is TRBV11-2 and J is TRBJ2-7; D is unresolved. Germline V CDR1 and CDR2: SGHAT, FQNNGV. V lost 2 bases and J 3 bases, leaving 17 bases between the germline ends. The CDR3 runs to 16 residues. The CDR3 bases are TGTGCCAGCAGCTTATCCTTCGGTAGTTCAAACTACGAGCAGTACTTC. This gives the protein CASSLSFGSSNYEQYF.

This chain links TRBV18 with TRBJ1-1, with D possibly being TRBD1 (6 bases). The germline V and J ends were trimmed by 5 bases and 4 bases, with 11 bases remaining between them. The CDR3 has 13 residues. The germline gives CDR1 KGHSH, CDR2 LQKENI. This CDR3 reads CASSGGGGTEAFF. Written as DNA, the CDR3 is TGTGCCAGCTCAGGGGGCGGGGGCACTGAAGCTTTCTTT. Looking up the rest from reference TRBV18 and TRBJ1-1 gives the full variable domain: NAGVMQNPRHLVRRRGQEARLRCSPMKGHSHVYWYRQLPEEGLKFMVYLQKENIIDESGMPKERFSAEFPKEGPSILRIQQVVRGDSAAYFCASSGGGGTEAFFGQGTRLTVV.